These 28 T cell receptor beta chains came from one sample sequenced in a study of response to subunit inactivated influenza vaccine. MiXCR, applied by TCRdb to the RT-PCR reads, yields one record per CDR3 protein. Of almost 600,000 distinct CDR3 sequences detected, about 15% appear once; the ten largest clones hold roughly 11%. The sequencing used PBMCs from blood, collected roughly 12 days after vaccination. Receptors were obtained from a man aged 50-60 years who received an inactivated influenza vaccine.

This clonotype has a handful of counts. The chain carries TRBV5-4 and TRBJ2-4; no definite D call. Germline V gives CDR1 SGHNT, CDR2 YYREEE (reference sequence). The CDR3 has 15 amino acids. V lost 0 bases and J 3 bases, leaving 10 bases between the germline ends. CDR3 amino acids: CASSLDGNSKNIQYF. The DNA of the CDR3 is TGTGCCAGCAGCTTGGATGGTAACAGCAAAAACATTCAGTACTTC.

CDR3 coding DNA: TGCAGCGTTGAGCTGGGCTACAATGAGCAGTTCTTC. It codes for CSVELGYNEQFF. The chain recombines TRBV29-1 with TRBJ2-1; D ambiguous. The V end was cut by 3 bases, the J end by 3 bases, with 6 bases between. Germline V lookup: CDR1 SQVTM, CDR2 ANQGSEA. The CDR3 contains 12 residues.

CDR3 protein: CASSPIQYYGYTF. The CDR3 DNA reads as TGTGCCAGCAGTCCTATTCAATACTATGGCTACACCTTC. The genes are TRBV6-1 and TRBJ1-2; D not resolved. CDR3 size: 13 residues. Germline lookup yields CDR1 MNHNS and CDR2 SASEGT. V lost 5 bases, J lost 3 bases, and 10 bases lay in between.

This clonotype came up many times. The chain couples TRBV12-3 or TRBV12-4 to TRBJ2-3; 7 nucleotides agree with TRBD1. V was pared by 5 bases and J by 5 bases, with 10 bases of the junction left unmatched. CDR3 length: 15 amino acids. The CDR3: CASSPQQGSRDTQYF. The CDR3 DNA follows: TGTGCCAGCAGTCCGCAACAGGGGAGTAGAGATACGCAGTATTTT.

The chain carries TRBV15 and TRBJ1-1; 9 nucleotides line up with TRBD1. With V trimmed by 7 bases and J by 6 bases, 9 bases remained unmatched. This CDR3 is 14 amino acids long. The germline V gene has CDR1 LNHNV and CDR2 YYDKDF (reference sequence). CDR3 in DNA: TGTGCCACCATCAGTGAGGGACAGGGTGCTGAAGCTTTCTTT. As protein: CATISEGQGAEAFF.

J is TRBJ2-7 and V is TRBV7-2; D gene unclear. CDR3 length equals 14 residues. The V and J ends lost 1 base and 1 base respectively, with 8 bases between them. CDR1 SGHTA and CDR2 FQGNSA come from the germline V gene. CDR3 amino acids: CASSLVYSSYEQYF. As DNA, the CDR3 is TGTGCCAGCAGCTTAGTTTACTCATCCTACGAGCAGTACTTC. The whole variable domain, remainder taken from reference TRBV7-2 and TRBJ2-7, is GAGVSQSPSNKVTEKGKDVELRCDPISGHTALYWYRQSLGQGLEFLIYFQGNSAPDKSGLPSDRFSAERTGGSVSTLTIQRTQQEDSAVYLCASSLVYSSYEQYFGPGTRLTVT.

In this sample, this clonotype turned up a few times. The chain has TRBV4-3 and TRBJ1-2; 7 bases align to TRBD1. The CDR3 totals 14 residues. V shed 0 bases, J shed 7 bases, and the junction held 5 bases outside the gene matches. Germline V gives CDR1 LGHNA, CDR2 YSLEER. CDR3 protein: CASSQDRGMGGYTF. CDR3 coding DNA: TGCGCCAGCAGCCAAGACAGGGGGATGGGTGGCTACACCTTC.

This clonotype turned up a few times. In nucleotides, the CDR3 is TGCGCCAGCAGCTTGGGTACAGGGGGCCGTTCCGGGGAGCTGTTTTTT. It specifies CASSLGTGGRSGELFF. The chain employs TRBV5-1 and TRBJ2-2, with 9 positions matching TRBD1. The CDR3 totals 16 residues. V lost 0 bases, J lost 6 bases, and 6 bases stayed unmatched. The germline gives CDR1 SGHRS, CDR2 YFSETQ.

V is TRBV7-2 and J is TRBJ2-5, with D perhaps TRBD2 (5 bases). Between the trimmed V and J ends, which lost 5 bases and 3 bases, there was a span of 10 bases. CDR1 and CDR2 (germline): SGHTA, FQGNSA. The length of the CDR3 is 13 residues. In DNA, the CDR3 is TGTGCCAGCAGCATTAGCGTAGAAGAGACCCAGTACTTC. Translated, it gives CASSISVEETQYF.

This clonotype was picked up a small number of times. CDR3 DNA: TGTGCCAGCAGCCTGGGCAACTCGGCCACTGAAGCTTTCTTT. It encodes CASSLGNSATEAFF. The chain combines TRBV4-2 with TRBJ1-1, with D unresolved. Trimming took 4 bases from V and 4 from J, leaving 13 bases between them. Germline CDR1 and CDR2: LGHNA and YNFKEQ. This CDR3 has 14 amino acids.

The chain couples TRBV7-2 to TRBJ2-3; D possibly uses TRBD1 or TRBD2 (5 bases each). This CDR3 has 13 residues. The ends were cut back, 3 bases at V and 6 bases at J, with 10 bases in the middle. Looked up from germline, CDR1 is SGHTA and CDR2 is FQGNSA. This CDR3 is CASSFPGRDTQYF. The DNA for the CDR3 is TGTGCCAGCAGCTTCCCGGGGCGGGATACGCAGTATTTT.

The V call is TRBV29-1, the J call TRBJ2-7, with 11 bases aligning to TRBD2. From germline, CDR1 is SQVTM and CDR2 ANQGSEA. Losses at the gene ends were 3 bases for V and 2 bases for J; bases not matched to a gene: 6. This CDR3 spans 15 amino acids. The CDR3 bases are TGCAGCGTTGAGCTAGCGGGGGGCTCTACCTACGAGCAGTACTTC. Its protein product is CSVELAGGSTYEQYF.

This clonotype was observed at least ten times. V gene TRBV29-1 combines with J gene TRBJ2-3, with 7 bases matching TRBD2. The J segment lost 6 bases and the V segment lost 5 bases, leaving 8 bases of the junction unmatched. This CDR3 spans 13 amino acids. Germline V gives CDR1 SQVTM, CDR2 ANQGSEA. The CDR3 DNA sequence: TGCAGCGTTAGACGCGGGAGTGCTGATACGCAGTATTTT. Its protein is CSVRRGSADTQYF.

The chain joins TRBV7-2 to TRBJ2-3, with 15 bases identical to TRBD2. The V segment lost 4 bases and the J segment 7 bases; nucleotides outside the gene matches: 6. The CDR3 runs 16 residues. Germline CDR1 reads SGHTA; CDR2 reads FQGNSA. The CDR3 nucleotides read TGTGCCAGCAGCTCCTGGACTAGCGGGGGGGCAAATACGCAGTATTTT. This sequence encodes CASSSWTSGGANTQYF.

V and J are TRBV6-1 and TRBJ2-7, with 8 bases lining up with TRBD1. Germline CDR1 reads MNHNS; CDR2 reads SASEGT. The CDR3 length is 14 residues. V was pared by 7 bases and J by 3 bases, with 8 bases of the junction left unmatched. The CDR3 sequence: CASTKDRGHYEQYF. As DNA, the CDR3 is TGTGCCAGCACCAAAGACAGGGGTCACTACGAGCAGTACTTC.

The chain combines TRBV27 with TRBJ2-7, with a weak D call TRBD2 (7 bases). The germline V gene has CDR1 MNHEY and CDR2 SMNVEV (reference sequence). V lost 5 bases and J 3 bases, leaving 11 bases between the germline ends. The CDR3 runs 13 residues. The CDR3 here is CASSAGAHYEQYF. The CDR3 nucleotides read TGTGCCAGCAGTGCGGGGGCCCACTACGAGCAGTACTTC.

This clonotype appeared a few times. The chain is built from TRBV3-1 and TRBJ2-4; 9 bases match TRBD2. The germline gives CDR1 LGHDT, CDR2 YNNKEL (reference sequence). V gave up 0 bases and J gave up 15 bases; unmatched junction bases: 9. The CDR3 contains 14 residues. CDR3 DNA: TGTGCCAGCAGCCAAGATATCAGCCTAGCGGGGTTGTACTTC. This codes for CASSQDISLAGLYF.

This clonotype was recorded a few times. The gene calls are TRBV5-1 and TRBJ2-1; D is unresolved. Germline-derived CDR1 and CDR2 are SGHRS and YFSETQ. Trimming cost V 7 bases and J 2 bases, with 13 bases left between them. The CDR3 sequence is 14 residues long. CDR3 nucleotides: TGCGCCAGCTCCGTGGCAGAGACCTACAATGAGCAGTTCTTC. Translated, it gives CASSVAETYNEQFF.

The V and J genes are TRBV28 and TRBJ2-7; possibly TRBD1 for D (8 bases). The CDR3 contains 15 residues. V lost 5 bases and J 5 bases, leaving 19 bases between the germline ends. CDR1 is MDHEN and CDR2 is SYDVKM in the germline V gene. Written as DNA, the CDR3 is TGTGCCAGCAGTCTAACGACAGGGGAGGGGGACGAGCAGTACTTC. As protein: CASSLTTGEGDEQYF.

The sample holds a few counts of this clonotype. The chain links TRBV9 to TRBJ2-2; 7 nucleotides line up with TRBD2. The CDR3 sequence is 17 residues long. V dropped 0 bases and J dropped 3; count of bases not matched to a gene: 8. Germline V lookup: CDR1 SGDLS, CDR2 YYNGEE. CDR3 in amino acids: CASSVGGGPGHTGELFF. The CDR3 coding sequence is TGTGCCAGCAGCGTAGGGGGGGGACCCGGGCACACCGGGGAGCTGTTTTTT.

This clonotype was observed many times. This rearrangement joins TRBV3-1 to TRBJ2-5, with 9 bases that match TRBD2. The trim removed 4 bases at V and 4 bases at J, leaving 10 bases unmatched. Germline V gene sequence: CDR1 LGHDT, CDR2 YNNKEL (reference sequence). The CDR3 sequence is 16 residues long. The CDR3 loop reads CASSPRQKLAGETQYF. As DNA, the CDR3 is TGTGCCAGCAGCCCTCGACAGAAACTAGCGGGAGAGACCCAGTACTTC.

About this clonotype itself: A much larger clone is a single base away; this may be a read error. The chain employs TRBV11-2 and TRBJ2-3, with D tentatively TRBD2 (6 bases). Germline-derived CDR1 and CDR2 are SGHAT and FQNNGV. The CDR3 runs 15 residues. In DNA form, the CDR3 reads TGTGTCAGCAGCAGTCGACTAGTCTCCACAGATACGCAGTATTTT. Translated, it gives CVSSSRLVSTDTQYF. The variable domain in full, completed from reference TRBV11-2 and TRBJ2-3, reads EAGVAQSPRYKIIEKRQSVAFWCNPISGHATLYWYQQILGQGPKLLIQFQNNGVVDDSQLPKDRFSAERLKGVDSTLKIQPAKLEDSAVYLCVSSSRLVSTDTQYFGPGTRLTVL.

Concerning this clonotype itself: The junction and the germline gene differ at one end; a read error may be behind it. The genes are TRBV12-3 or TRBV12-4 and TRBJ2-7, with 9 bases that match TRBD1. This CDR3 spans 14 amino acids. CDR3 loop: CASSSGTGSSEQYF. CDR3 in DNA: TGTGCCAGCAGTTCGGGGACAGGGTCCTCCGAGCAGTACTTC.

This clonotype was picked up a small number of times. The chain uses TRBV24-1 and TRBJ2-1; TRBD2 matches 11 bases. Losses at the gene ends were 7 bases for V and 5 bases for J; bases not matched to a gene: 15. The V gene's germline CDR1 is KGHDR and CDR2 SFDVKD. CDR3 length equals 18 residues. The CDR3 sequence is CATRGTGLGTSGHNEQFF. The CDR3 DNA follows: TGTGCCACCAGGGGGACAGGTTTAGGGACTAGCGGTCACAATGAGCAGTTCTTC.

This clonotype came up many times. The chain has TRBV7-2 and TRBJ2-1; TRBD2 aligns across 11 bases. With V trimmed by 4 bases and J by 6 bases, 8 bases remained unmatched. Germline V gives CDR1 SGHTA, CDR2 FQGNSA. This CDR3 has 16 amino acids. The CDR3 here is CASSYNSGRAVNEQFF. DNA of the CDR3: TGTGCCAGCAGCTATAATAGCGGGAGGGCCGTCAATGAGCAGTTCTTC.

There are many counts of this clonotype. The V call is TRBV12-3 or TRBV12-4, the J call TRBJ2-7, with TRBD2 as a possible D gene (5 bases). The CDR3 covers 15 residues. V lost 5 bases and J 4 bases, leaving 18 bases between the germline ends. The CDR3 coding sequence is TGTGCCAGCAGTCCCCCCGGTATTAGCGCTTACGAGCAGTACTTC. This translates into CASSPPGISAYEQYF.

Only a few counts were recorded for this clonotype. V is TRBV5-5 and J is TRBJ2-7; D is perhaps TRBD2 (5 bases). Germline assignment: CDR1 SGHKS and CDR2 YYEKEE (reference sequence). V lost 4 bases and J 6 bases, leaving 14 bases between the germline ends. There are 13 residues in the CDR3. The CDR3 spells CASSLTWGVEQYF. CDR3 in DNA: TGTGCCAGCAGCCTGACCTGGGGAGTCGAGCAGTACTTC.

Only a few counts were recorded for this clonotype. The rearrangement uses TRBV20-1 and TRBJ2-7; D gene uncertain. CDR1 is DFQATT, CDR2 SNEGSKA, per germline (reference sequence). V dropped 2 bases and J dropped 2 bases, with 4 bases sitting between them. The CDR3 totals 11 residues. The CDR3 region has the DNA TGCAGTGCTAGATACGCCTACGAGCAGTACTTC. It translates to CSARYAYEQYF.